This T cell receptor beta chain was documented in a study of blood T cell repertoires in COVID-19. Study background: COVID-19 samples from acute and convalescent phases originated in the United States, Italy and Spain.

Assay used: immunoSEQ multiplex PCR; TCRdb lists only in-frame clones, some missing. This repertoire shows roughly 340,000 clones, 75% to 90% found once; its top ten account for about 6.3%. The CDR3 totals 13 residues. CDR1 KGHSH and CDR2 LQKENI come from the germline V gene. Between the trimmed V and J ends, which lost 1 base and 8 bases, there was a span of 9 bases. The chain has TRBV18 and TRBJ2-1; D is unresolved. Sample: peripheral blood. This sequence was found in a woman between 50 and 59 years old with COVID-19, enrolled during active disease. The DNA of the CDR3 is TGTGCCAGCTCACCACAACACAACGATGAGCAGTTCTTC. Translation gives CASSPQHNDEQFF.